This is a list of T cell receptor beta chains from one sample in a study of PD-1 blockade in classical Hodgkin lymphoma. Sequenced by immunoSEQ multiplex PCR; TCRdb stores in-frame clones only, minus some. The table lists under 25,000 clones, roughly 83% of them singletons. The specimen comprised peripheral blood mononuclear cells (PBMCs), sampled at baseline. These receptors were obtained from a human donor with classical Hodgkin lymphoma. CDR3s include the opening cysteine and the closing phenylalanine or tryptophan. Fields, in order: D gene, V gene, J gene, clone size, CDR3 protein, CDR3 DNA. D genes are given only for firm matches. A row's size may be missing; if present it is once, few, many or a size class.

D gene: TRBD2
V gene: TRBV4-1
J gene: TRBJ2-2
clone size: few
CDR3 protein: CASSQGRGKAGELFF
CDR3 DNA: TGCGCCAGCAGCCAAGGGCGGGGGAAGGCCGGGGAGCTGTTTTTT

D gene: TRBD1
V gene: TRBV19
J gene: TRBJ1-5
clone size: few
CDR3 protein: CASSMTGDQPQHF
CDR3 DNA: TGTGCCAGTAGTATGACAGGGGATCAGCCCCAGCATTTT

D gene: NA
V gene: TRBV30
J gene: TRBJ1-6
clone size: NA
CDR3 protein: CAWSVGVINSPLHF
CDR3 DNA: TGTGCCTGGAGTGTCGGGGTTATCAATTCACCCCTCCACTTT

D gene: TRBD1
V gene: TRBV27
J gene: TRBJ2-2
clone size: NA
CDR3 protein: CASSQWDRVAGELFF
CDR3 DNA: TGTGCCAGCAGTCAATGGGACAGGGTCGCCGGGGAGCTGTTTTTT

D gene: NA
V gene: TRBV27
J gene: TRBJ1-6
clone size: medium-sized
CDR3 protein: CASREGGEGLALHF
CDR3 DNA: TGTGCCAGCAGGGAGGGGGGAGAGGGGCTAGCCCTCCACTTT

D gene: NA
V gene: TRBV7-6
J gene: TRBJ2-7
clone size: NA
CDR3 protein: CASSSSGRGDEQYF
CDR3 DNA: TGTGCCAGCAGCTCGAGCGGTAGGGGTGACGAGCAGTACTTC

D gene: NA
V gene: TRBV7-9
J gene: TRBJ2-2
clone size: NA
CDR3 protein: CASSTLPPNTGELFF
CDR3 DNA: TGTGCCAGCAGCACGCTACCGCCGAACACCGGGGAGCTGTTTTTT

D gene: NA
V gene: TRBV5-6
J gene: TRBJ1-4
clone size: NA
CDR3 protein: CASGPAGAIEKLFF
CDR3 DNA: TGTGCCAGCGGGCCTGCAGGGGCGATAGAAAAACTGTTTTTT

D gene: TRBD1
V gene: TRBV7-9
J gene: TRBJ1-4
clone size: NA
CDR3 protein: CASSARTGPTNEKLFF
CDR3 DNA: TGTGCCAGCAGCGCCCGGACAGGGCCCACTAATGAAAAACTGTTTTTT

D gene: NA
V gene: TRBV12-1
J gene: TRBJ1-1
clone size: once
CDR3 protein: CASRYTGGRDTEAFF
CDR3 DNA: TGTGCCAGCAGGTATACAGGGGGCCGGGACACTGAAGCTTTCTTT

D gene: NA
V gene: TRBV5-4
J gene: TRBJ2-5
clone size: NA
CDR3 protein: CASSQVGGQQETQYF
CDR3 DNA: TGTGCCAGCAGCCAGGTGGGGGGACAGCAAGAGACCCAGTACTTC

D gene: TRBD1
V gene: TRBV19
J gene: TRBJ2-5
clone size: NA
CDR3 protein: CASGGQGLNQETQYF
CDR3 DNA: TGTGCCAGTGGGGGACAGGGGCTAAACCAAGAGACCCAGTACTTC

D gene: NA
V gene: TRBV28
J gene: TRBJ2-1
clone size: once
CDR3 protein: CASSLPRRNQFF
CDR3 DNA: TGTGCCAGCAGTTTACCCCGGCGTAACCAGTTCTTC

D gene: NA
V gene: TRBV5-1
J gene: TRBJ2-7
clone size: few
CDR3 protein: CASSWSGPYEQYF
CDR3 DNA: TGCGCCAGCTCCTGGTCAGGCCCCTACGAGCAGTACTTC

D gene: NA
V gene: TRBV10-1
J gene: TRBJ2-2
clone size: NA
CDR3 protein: CASSERSRNTGELFF
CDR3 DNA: TGCGCCAGCAGTGAGCGGAGTAGGAACACCGGGGAGCTGTTTTTT

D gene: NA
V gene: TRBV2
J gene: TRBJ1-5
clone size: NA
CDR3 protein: CASSVGGPQHF
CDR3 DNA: TGTGCCAGCAGTGTCGGCGGGCCCCAGCATTTT

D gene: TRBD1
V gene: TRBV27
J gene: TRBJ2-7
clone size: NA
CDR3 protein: CASSLSSETGAYEQYF
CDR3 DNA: TGTGCCAGCAGTTTATCCTCGGAGACAGGGGCCTACGAGCAGTACTTC

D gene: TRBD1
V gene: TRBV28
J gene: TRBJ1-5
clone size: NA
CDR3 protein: CASSLQGGLGDQPQHF
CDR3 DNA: TGTGCCAGCAGTTTACAGGGGGGCCTTGGGGATCAGCCCCAGCATTTT

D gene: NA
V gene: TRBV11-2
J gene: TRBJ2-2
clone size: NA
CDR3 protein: CASSPHGGNGELFF
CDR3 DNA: TGTGCCAGCAGCCCCCATGGGGGGAACGGGGAGCTGTTTTTT

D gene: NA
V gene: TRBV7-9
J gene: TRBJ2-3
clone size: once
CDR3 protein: CASSSLTDTQYF
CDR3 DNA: TGTGCCAGCAGCTCCCTCACAGATACGCAGTATTTT

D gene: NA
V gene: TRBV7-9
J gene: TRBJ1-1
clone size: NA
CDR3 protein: CASSLGRAYNTEAFF
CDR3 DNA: TGTGCCAGCAGCTTGGGCAGGGCGTATAACACTGAAGCTTTCTTT

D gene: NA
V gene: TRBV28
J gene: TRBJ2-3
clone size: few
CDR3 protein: CASSLPPGSDTQYF
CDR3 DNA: TGTGCCAGCAGTTTACCGCCAGGATCAGATACGCAGTATTTT

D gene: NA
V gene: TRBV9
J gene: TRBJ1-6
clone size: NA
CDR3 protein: CATARGEGSPLHF
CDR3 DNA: TGTGCCACCGCGCGGGGAGAAGGTTCACCCCTCCACTTT

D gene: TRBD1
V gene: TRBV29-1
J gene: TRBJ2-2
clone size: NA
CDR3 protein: CSARGQTNTGELFF
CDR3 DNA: TGCAGCGCCAGGGGACAGACGAACACCGGGGAGCTGTTTTTT

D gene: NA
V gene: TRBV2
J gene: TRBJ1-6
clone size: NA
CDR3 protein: CASSDIGSSYNSPLHF
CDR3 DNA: TGTGCCAGCAGTGACATTGGGAGCTCCTATAATTCACCCCTCCACTTT

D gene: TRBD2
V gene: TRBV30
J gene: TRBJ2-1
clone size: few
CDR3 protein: CAWREGLLSSYNEQFF
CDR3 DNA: TGTGCCTGGAGGGAGGGACTATTAAGCTCCTACAATGAGCAGTTCTTC

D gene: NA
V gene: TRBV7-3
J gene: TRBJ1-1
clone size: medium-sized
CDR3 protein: CASSLNWNTEAFF
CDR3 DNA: TGTGCCAGCAGCTTAAACTGGAACACTGAAGCTTTCTTT

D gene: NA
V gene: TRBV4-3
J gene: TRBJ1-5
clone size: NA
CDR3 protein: CASSQSTRGDQPQHF
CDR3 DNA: TGCGCCAGCAGCCAAAGTACCAGGGGAGATCAGCCCCAGCATTTT

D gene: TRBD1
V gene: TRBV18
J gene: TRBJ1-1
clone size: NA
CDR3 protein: CASSLDRGGTNTEAFF
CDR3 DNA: TGTGCCAGCTCCCTGGACAGGGGAGGGACGAACACTGAAGCTTTCTTT

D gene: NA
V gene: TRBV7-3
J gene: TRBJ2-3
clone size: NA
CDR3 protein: CASSLNRDTDTQYF
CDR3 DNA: TGTGCCAGCAGCTTAAACAGGGACACAGATACGCAGTATTTT

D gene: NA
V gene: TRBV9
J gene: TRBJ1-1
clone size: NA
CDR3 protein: CASSGRQANTEAFF
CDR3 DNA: TGTGCCAGCAGCGGCAGACAGGCCAACACTGAAGCTTTCTTT

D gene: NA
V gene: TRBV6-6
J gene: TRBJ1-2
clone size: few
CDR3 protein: CASSLRRDGGAYGYTF
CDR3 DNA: TGTGCCAGCAGCCTACGGCGGGACGGTGGAGCGTATGGCTACACCTTC

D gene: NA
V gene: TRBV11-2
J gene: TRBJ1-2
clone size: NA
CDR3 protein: CASSLDPSANYGYTF
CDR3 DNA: TGTGCCAGCAGCTTGGACCCGAGCGCTAACTATGGCTACACCTTC

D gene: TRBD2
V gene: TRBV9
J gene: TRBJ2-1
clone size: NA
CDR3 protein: CASSPGLAGGLHNEQFF
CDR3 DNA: TGTGCCAGCAGCCCCGGACTAGCGGGGGGGCTACACAATGAGCAGTTCTTC

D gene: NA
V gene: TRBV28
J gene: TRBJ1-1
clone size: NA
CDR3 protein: CASSSQGGRDEAFF
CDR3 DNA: TGTGCCAGCAGTTCCCAAGGGGGGCGCGATGAAGCTTTCTTT

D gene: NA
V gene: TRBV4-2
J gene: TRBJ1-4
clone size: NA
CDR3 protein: CASSQEVEGRGEKLFF
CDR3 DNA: TGTGCCAGCAGCCAAGAAGTAGAGGGCCGAGGTGAAAAACTGTTTTTT

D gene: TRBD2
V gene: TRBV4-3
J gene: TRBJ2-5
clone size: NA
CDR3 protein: CASSQDTLAGDETQYF
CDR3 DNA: TGCGCCAGCAGCCAAGATACCCTAGCGGGGGACGAGACCCAGTACTTC

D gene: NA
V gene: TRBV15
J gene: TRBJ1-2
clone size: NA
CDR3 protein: CATSRDQEGGFGYTF
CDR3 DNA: TGTGCCACCAGCAGAGACCAGGAGGGGGGTTTTGGCTACACCTTC

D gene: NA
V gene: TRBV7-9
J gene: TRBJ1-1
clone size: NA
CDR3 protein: CASSLDVSGATEAFF
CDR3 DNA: TGTGCCAGCAGCTTAGATGTCTCAGGGGCGACTGAAGCTTTCTTT

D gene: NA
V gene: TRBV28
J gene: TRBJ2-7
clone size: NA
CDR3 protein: CASREGVLGEQYF
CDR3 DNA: TGTGCCAGCCGAGAAGGGGTTTTAGGCGAGCAGTACTTC

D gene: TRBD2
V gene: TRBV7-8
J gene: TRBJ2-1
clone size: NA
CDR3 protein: CASSPPLAGAPYNEQFF
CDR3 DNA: TGTGCCAGCAGCCCCCCACTAGCGGGGGCTCCCTACAATGAGCAGTTCTTC

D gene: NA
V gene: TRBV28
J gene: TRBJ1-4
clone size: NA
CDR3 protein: CASSLLGEKLFF
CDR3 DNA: TGTGCCAGCAGTTTACTCGGGGAAAAACTGTTTTTT

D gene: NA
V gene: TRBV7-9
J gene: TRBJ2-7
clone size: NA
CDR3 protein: CASRPPRGSYEQYF
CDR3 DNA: TGTGCCAGCAGGCCTCCCCGAGGATCCTACGAGCAGTACTTC

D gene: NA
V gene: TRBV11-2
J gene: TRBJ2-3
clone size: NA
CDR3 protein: CASSLDGNTGPTDTQYF
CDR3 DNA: TGTGCCAGCAGCTTAGACGGGAACACAGGACCCACAGATACGCAGTATTTT

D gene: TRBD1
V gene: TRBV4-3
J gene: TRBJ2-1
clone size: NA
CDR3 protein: CASSSGQGDDEQFF
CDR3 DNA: TGCGCCAGCAGCTCAGGACAGGGGGATGATGAGCAGTTCTTC

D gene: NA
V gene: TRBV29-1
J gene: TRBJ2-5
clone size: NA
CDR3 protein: CSVDRHQQETQYF
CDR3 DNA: TGCAGCGTTGACCGACACCAGCAAGAGACCCAGTACTTC

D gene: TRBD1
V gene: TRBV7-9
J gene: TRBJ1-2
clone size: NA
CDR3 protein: CASSSVRDSPNYGYTF
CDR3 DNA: TGTGCCAGCAGCTCGGTGCGGGACAGCCCCAACTATGGCTACACCTTC

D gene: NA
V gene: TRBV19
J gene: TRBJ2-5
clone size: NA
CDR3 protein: CASSIRKLGPLEETQYF
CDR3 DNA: TGTGCCAGTAGTATCCGCAAATTGGGACCCCTCGAAGAGACCCAGTACTTC

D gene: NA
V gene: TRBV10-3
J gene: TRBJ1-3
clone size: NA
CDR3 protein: CAISESTEAGNTIYF
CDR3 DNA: TGTGCCATCAGTGAGTCGACAGAAGCTGGAAACACCATATATTTT

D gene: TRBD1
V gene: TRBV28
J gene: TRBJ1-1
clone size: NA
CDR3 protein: CASSGTGTGGQNTEAFF
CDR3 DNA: TGTGCCAGCAGTGGGACCGGGACAGGGGGCCAGAACACTGAAGCTTTCTTT

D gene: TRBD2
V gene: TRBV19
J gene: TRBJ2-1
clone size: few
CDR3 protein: CASSLGLRGNNEQFF
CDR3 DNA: TGTGCCAGTAGCCTCGGGTTGCGGGGGAACAATGAGCAGTTCTTC

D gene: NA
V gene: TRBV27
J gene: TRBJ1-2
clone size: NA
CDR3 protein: CASRDGIRYGYTF
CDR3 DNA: TGTGCCAGCCGCGACGGGATCCGCTATGGCTACACCTTC

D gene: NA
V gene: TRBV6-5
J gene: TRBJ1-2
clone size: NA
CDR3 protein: CASSYQQGGGYTF
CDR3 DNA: TGTGCCAGCAGTTACCAACAGGGCGGCGGCTACACCTTC

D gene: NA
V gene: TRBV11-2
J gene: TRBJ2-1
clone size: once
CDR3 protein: CASSSSVGRILSEQFF
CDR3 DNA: TGTGCCAGCAGCTCCAGCGTAGGGAGAATTTTGAGCGAGCAGTTCTTC

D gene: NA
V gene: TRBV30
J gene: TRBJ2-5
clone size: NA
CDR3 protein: CAWSVRGSETQYF
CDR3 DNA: TGTGCCTGGAGTGTACGTGGGAGTGAGACCCAGTACTTC